The T cell receptor (beta chain) under discussion was sequenced for a study of CD8+CD57+ T cells in acquired aplastic anemia. TCR beta VDJ and CDR3 profiling used genomic DNA as template. TCRdb passed the reads through MiXCR, listing each CDR3 protein once. This sample has 200,000 to 250,000 distinct CDR3 sequences; roughly 57% occur once, and the top ten carry about 29%. The CDR3 runs 13 residues. Deletions cut 5 bases from V and 1 base from J, with 8 bases between. CDR1 and CDR2 (germline): SEHNR, FQNEAQ (reference sequence). The specimen sequenced was sorted CD4+, CD8+, or CD8+CD57+ T cells (not recorded which) from PBMCs. The V gene is TRBV7-9, the J gene TRBJ1-1; no definite D call. The TCR was taken from a human donor in good health. The CDR3 here is CASSGERNTEAFF. CDR3 coding DNA: TGTGCCAGCAGCGGTGAGCGGAACACTGAAGCTTTCTTT.